This TCR beta chain is from a study of shared clonotypes between healthy human individuals. Overall study context: Three plates were used per donor for CD4 naive, three for CD4 memory, two for CD8 naive and one for CD8 memory. Study-level points and caveats: Non-shared clonotypes had lower generation probabilities than those shared by all four donors.

Terminally differentiated effector memory CD45RA+ cells were excluded by CCR7 positive selection of CD45RO-negative cells. Turning to this clone: The antigen is not known.

Several immunoSEQ plates held equal portions of the genomic DNA taken from each subset. Original processing methods: Owing to the provision of junction-only sequences devoid of quality scores by immunoSEQ, filtering differed. Generated by immunoSEQ multiplex PCR, the TCRdb table keeps only in-frame clones and is missing some. V, J and clone size derive from that table, while D and trimming were established from the DNA sequence. This table holds about 2,100,000 clones, about 92% found once. Germline values: CDR1 SEHNR, CDR2 FQNEAQ (reference sequence). V shed 1 base, J shed 2 bases, and the junction held 5 bases outside the gene matches. This CDR3 spans 15 amino acids.

This sequence joins TRBV7-9 and TRBJ2-7; 7 bases map to TRBD2. This TCR derives from a man younger than 35 in good health. Some clones in this sample may be carry-over from other donors' samples. Material for sequencing was naive CD8+ T cells from PBMCs. The CDR3 here is CASSLGREDPYEQYF. CDR3 bases: TGTGCCAGCAGCTTAGGACGGGAGGACCCCTACGAGCAGTACTTC.